This is a list of T cell receptor beta chains from one sample in a study of shared clonotypes between healthy human individuals. Repertoires were generated with immunoSEQ multiplex PCR, while TCRdb's copy carries only in-frame clones and drops some. The profile shows approximately 720,000 clones, roughly 94% of them singletons. The specimen was naive CD8+ T cells sorted from blood. These receptors all stem from a man in his thirties or forties in good health. The CDR3 runs from the conserved cysteine through the conserved F or W. A D gene is named only where the DNA matches it firmly. Only part of the rows carry a size: once, few, many, or a class if the clone is expanded.

v_gene	j_gene	d_gene	abundance	CDR3nt	CDR3aa
TRBV7-6	TRBJ2-7	NA	NA	TGTGCCAGCAGTTCCAGTAGCGGCCCTCGGGACGAGCAGTACTTC	CASSSSSGPRDEQYF
TRBV11-3	TRBJ2-1	NA	NA	TGTGCCAGCAGCTTAGACAGGGTCTACAATGAGCAGTTCTTC	CASSLDRVYNEQFF
TRBV10-3	TRBJ1-4	NA	NA	TGTGCCATCAGTGAGTCGATGCAGGGAGGGGAAAAACTGTTTTTT	CAISESMQGGEKLFF
TRBV27	TRBJ1-2	NA	NA	TGTGCCAGCAGTTTATCCCCAGGATATTATGGCTACACCTTC	CASSLSPGYYGYTF
TRBV10-3	TRBJ2-5	NA	NA	TGTGCCATCAGTGAGTTAGACCGTAAAGAGACCCAGTACTTC	CAISELDRKETQYF
TRBV7-9	TRBJ2-7	NA	NA	TGTGCCAGCAGCCAGAGCTCCAGCGAGCAGTACTTC	CASSQSSSEQYF
TRBV11-3	TRBJ2-3	TRBD2	once	TGTGCCAGCAGCTGGTCGGGAGGAAGCACAGATACGCAGTATTTT	CASSWSGGSTDTQYF
TRBV5-6	TRBJ2-1	NA	once	TGTGCCAGCAGCCTAGGAGGCAATGAGCAGTTCTTC	CASSLGGNEQFF
TRBV6-5	TRBJ2-2	TRBD2	NA	TGTGCCAGCAGTTACTCGACTAGCCGTCTCGGGGGGGAGCTGTTTTTT	CASSYSTSRLGGELFF
TRBV7-9	TRBJ1-4	TRBD1	NA	TGTGCCAGCAGCGGGACAGGGGATGAAAAACTGTTTTTT	CASSGTGDEKLFF
TRBV18	TRBJ1-1	NA	NA	TGTGCCAGCTCCCCCGGGACACAGAACACTGAAGCTTTCTTT	CASSPGTQNTEAFF
TRBV7-9	TRBJ2-7	TRBD1	NA	TGTGCCAGCAGCTTAGGGACAGGGCTATCCTACGAGCAGTACTTC	CASSLGTGLSYEQYF
TRBV6-4	TRBJ2-1	TRBD2	few	TGTGCCAGCAGCCGGTTGGCTAGCGGCCCCAATGAGCAGTTCTTC	CASSRLASGPNEQFF
TRBV6-6	TRBJ2-7	TRBD2	once	TGTGCCAGCAGCCCGACTAGCGGGAGTTACGAGCAGTACTTC	CASSPTSGSYEQYF
TRBV7-9	TRBJ1-2	NA	NA	TGTGCCAGCAGCTTAACCGGGCTTAACTATGGCTACACCTTC	CASSLTGLNYGYTF
TRBV5-4	TRBJ1-2	TRBD1	few	TGTGCCAGCAGTACGGGACAGGTCTATGGCTACACCTTC	CASSTGQVYGYTF
TRBV29-1	TRBJ2-2	TRBD2	NA	TGCAGCGCGACCTTGACTAGCGGGAATGTTAACACCGGGGAGCTGTTTTTT	CSATLTSGNVNTGELFF
TRBV2	TRBJ2-7	NA	NA	TGTGCCAGCAGTGATTGGCAGTCTAGCTCCTACGAGCAGTACTTC	CASSDWQSSSYEQYF
TRBV27	TRBJ2-1	NA	NA	TGTGCCAGCAGTTTAGCTAGTTTACTCGATGAGCAGTTCTTC	CASSLASLLDEQFF
TRBV5-4	TRBJ1-2	NA	NA	TGTGCCAGCAGGGCCGGGGCCTATGGCTACACCTTC	CASRAGAYGYTF
TRBV30	TRBJ2-7	NA	NA	TGTGCCTGGATCACGAGCAGCTCCTACGAGCAGTACTTC	CAWITSSSYEQYF
TRBV19	TRBJ2-1	NA	NA	TGTGCCAGTAGTATAGCCGACGGGACACACCGTTATTCCTACAATGAGCAGTTCTTC	CASSIADGTHRYSYNEQFF
TRBV10-2	TRBJ2-4	NA	NA	TGCGCCAGCAGCACAGGGTCAACGGAGGCCAAAAACATTCAGTACTTC	CASSTGSTEAKNIQYF
TRBV7-9	TRBJ2-5	NA	NA	TGTGCCAGCAGCTTAGAACCCGGAGGGGGCGGGAAGCAAGAGACCCAGTACTTC	CASSLEPGGGGKQETQYF
TRBV6-1	TRBJ2-3	TRBD1	NA	TGTGCCAGCAGTGAATGGGGACAGGGTTTCAGAGATACGCAGTATTTT	CASSEWGQGFRDTQYF
TRBV30	TRBJ2-3	NA	NA	TGTGCCTGGAGTGTACGTTCAGATACGCAGTATTTT	CAWSVRSDTQYF
TRBV16	TRBJ1-1	NA	NA	TGTGCCAGCAGCCAATATAGAGTTAACACTGAAGCTTTCTTT	CASSQYRVNTEAFF
TRBV6-6	TRBJ2-7	NA	NA	TGTGCCAGCAGCATCAACTACGAGCAGTACTTC	CASSINYEQYF
TRBV23-1	TRBJ1-5	NA	NA	TGCGCCAGCAGCTTACAAAGACGGACAGCTTATAGCAATCAGCCCCAGCATTTT	CASSLQRRTAYSNQPQHF
TRBV27	TRBJ2-7	NA	NA	TGTGCCAGCCAGGTGAGGGCGGGCCTTTCCTACGAGCAGTACTTC	CASQVRAGLSYEQYF
TRBV4-1	TRBJ2-2	NA	NA	TGCGCCAGCAGCCAAACCCAGGGAGGTCCCGGGGAGCTGTTTTTT	CASSQTQGGPGELFF
TRBV6-5	TRBJ2-3	TRBD1	NA	TGTGCCAGCAGTTACGACAGGGGGAATACGCAGTATTTT	CASSYDRGNTQYF
TRBV7-9	TRBJ2-7	TRBD1	once	TGTGCCAGCAGCTCCCCAGGGGGGACAGGGAGCTACGAGCAGTACTTC	CASSSPGGTGSYEQYF
TRBV14	TRBJ1-2	TRBD1	once	TGTGCCAGCAGCCAAACGGACAGGGGTTTCTATGGCTACACCTTC	CASSQTDRGFYGYTF
TRBV7-9	TRBJ2-1	NA	NA	TGTGCCAGCAGCCCCGGACGGGATTCCTACAATGAGCAGTTCTTC	CASSPGRDSYNEQFF
TRBV6-6	TRBJ2-3	NA	NA	TGTGCCAGCCAGCAGGGGATTAGTACAGATACGCAGTATTTT	CASQQGISTDTQYF
TRBV29-1	TRBJ2-2	NA	NA	TGCAGCGTTGGGGCAGCAAACACCGGGGAGCTGTTTTTT	CSVGAANTGELFF
TRBV11-2	TRBJ1-3	NA	NA	TGTGCCAGCAGCTTAGTAGAGGGGAACACCATATATTTT	CASSLVEGNTIYF
TRBV28	TRBJ1-1	NA	once	TGTGCCAGCAGACAACTACCAGGGATGAACACTGAAGCTTTCTTT	CASRQLPGMNTEAFF
TRBV5-1	TRBJ2-3	NA	NA	TGCGCCAGCAGCGAATACCGGGCCGTCGGCACAGATACGCAGTATTTT	CASSEYRAVGTDTQYF
TRBV27	TRBJ2-1	TRBD1	NA	TGTGCCAGCAGTTTATTTGGGACAGGGGGTCACAATGAGCAGTTCTTC	CASSLFGTGGHNEQFF
TRBV27	TRBJ1-3	NA	few	TGTGCCAGCAGTAGGGATGGAAACACCATATATTTT	CASSRDGNTIYF